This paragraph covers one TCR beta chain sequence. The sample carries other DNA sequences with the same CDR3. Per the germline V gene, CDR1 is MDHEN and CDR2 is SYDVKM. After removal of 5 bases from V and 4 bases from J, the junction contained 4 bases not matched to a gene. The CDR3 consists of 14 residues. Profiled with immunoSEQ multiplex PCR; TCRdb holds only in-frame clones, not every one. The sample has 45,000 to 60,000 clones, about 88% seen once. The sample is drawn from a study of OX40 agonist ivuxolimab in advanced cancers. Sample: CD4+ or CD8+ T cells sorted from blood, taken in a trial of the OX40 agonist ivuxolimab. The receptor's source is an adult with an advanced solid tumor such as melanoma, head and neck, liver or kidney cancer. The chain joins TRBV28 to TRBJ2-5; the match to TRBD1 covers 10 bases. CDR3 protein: CASSRGQGRETQYF. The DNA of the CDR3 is TGTGCCAGCAGTCGGGGACAGGGGAGAGAGACCCAGTACTTC.